These T cell receptor beta chains were read from a single sample in a study of regulatory T cells in long-lasting Graves disease. TCRdb reanalysed the multiplex PCR reads using MiXCR and keeps one entry per CDR3 protein. Seen here are under 800,000 distinct CDR3 sequences, approximately 15% observed once, and the top ten hold roughly 18%. Another study also made use of these data, one on T cells in Graves' hyperthyroidism and ophthalmopathy.

The sequencing used peripheral blood mononuclear cells (PBMCs), collected at new diagnosis, from a patient treated with antithyroid drugs. These receptors came from a woman in her 30s with Graves disease. The CDR3 runs from the conserved cysteine through the conserved F or W. The D gene is left open where the match is weak. Clone size is not always given. Where it is, it says once, few, many or a class for expanded clones.

D gene	V gene	J gene	clone size	CDR3 DNA	CDR3 protein
TRBD1	TRBV6-1	TRBJ1-5	many	TGTGCCAGCGGAACGGGACAGGGGGCACATCAGCCCCAGCATTTT	CASGTGQGAHQPQHF
NA	TRBV2	TRBJ1-5	many	TGTGCCAGCTCTGACAGCGGGACCAATCAGCCCCAGCATTTT	CASSDSGTNQPQHF
TRBD2	TRBV28	TRBJ2-2	many	TGTGCCAGCACCAAAGCGGGGCACACCGGGGAGCTGTTTTTT	CASTKAGHTGELFF
NA	TRBV11-2	TRBJ1-4	few	TGTGCCAGCAGCGACTCGACGGTAAATGTGGGTGAAAAACTGTTTTTT	CASSDSTVNVGEKLFF
TRBD1	TRBV27	TRBJ1-2	many	TGTGCCAGCAGTTGGACAGGGGGCTTCGATGGCTACACCTTC	CASSWTGGFDGYTF
NA	TRBV19	TRBJ1-5	many	TGTGCCAGTAGTTCACAGGGCATTATCAATCAGCCCCAGCATTTT	CASSSQGIINQPQHF
TRBD2	TRBV28	TRBJ2-7	many	TGTGCCAGCAGTCCGGGACTAGCGGGATTCGGCGACGAGCAGTACTTC	CASSPGLAGFGDEQYF
TRBD1	TRBV19	TRBJ1-2	NA	TGTGCCAGTAGGCCCCCGACAGGGGGCGAGGGCTATGGCTACACCTTC	CASRPPTGGEGYGYTF
NA	TRBV19	TRBJ2-7	few	TGTGCCAGTAGTATTGGCCAGGGCCAACCTTCCTACGAGCAGTACTTC	CASSIGQGQPSYEQYF
NA	TRBV5-1	TRBJ2-3	NA	TGCGCCAGCGACCCTTGGGGGGGCGGCACAGATACGCAGTATTTT	CASDPWGGGTDTQYF
TRBD2	TRBV7-9	TRBJ2-3	few	TGTGCCAGCAGCTTAGGCCTGGCGGGAGGCATTTTGGATACGCAGTATTTT	CASSLGLAGGILDTQYF
NA	TRBV13	TRBJ2-1	many	TGTGCCAGCAGCCTTAGGGAGTACAATGAGCAGTTCTTC	CASSLREYNEQFF
NA	TRBV27	TRBJ2-3	many	TGTGCCAGCAGTTTAGCGCAGACAGGAGGCACAGATACGCAGTATTTT	CASSLAQTGGTDTQYF
TRBD1	TRBV30	TRBJ1-2	NA	TGTGCCCGAGGACAGGGGGGGAGTGGCTACACCTTC	CARGQGGSGYTF
NA	TRBV30	TRBJ2-5	few	TGTGCCTTTATGACGGACTGGAACCAAGAGACCCAGTACTTC	CAFMTDWNQETQYF
NA	TRBV6-5	TRBJ2-5	NA	TGTGCCAGCAGTTACTGGCAGGGGGAGACCCAGTACTTC	CASSYWQGETQYF
TRBD2	TRBV25-1	TRBJ2-2	NA	TGTGCCAGCGGTAATACGGGAGGGCCCACCGGGGAGCTGTTTTTT	CASGNTGGPTGELFF
NA	TRBV11-2	TRBJ1-4	NA	TGTGCCTGCAGCACGGACCCTTACAGAAATGAAAAACTGTTTTTT	CACSTDPYRNEKLFF
NA	TRBV6-2/TRBV6-3	TRBJ2-3	few	TGTGCCAGTCACAGGGACACAGATACGCAGTATTTT	CASHRDTDTQYF
NA	TRBV9	TRBJ2-1	NA	TGTGCCAGCAGCGTAATGGGCTCCTACAATGAGCAGTTCTTC	CASSVMGSYNEQFF
NA	TRBV7-9	TRBJ1-6	many	TGTGCCAGCAGCCCCGGACAGCCAAATTCACCCCTCCACTTT	CASSPGQPNSPLHF
TRBD2	TRBV30	TRBJ2-5	NA	TGTGCCTGGAGTGTTGGGACTAGCGGGAGCGTGGTAGAGACCCAGTACTTC	CAWSVGTSGSVVETQYF
TRBD1	TRBV20-1	TRBJ2-7	many	TGCAGTGCTAGAGACAGACAGGGTGCAGGAGGCGAGCAGTACTTC	CSARDRQGAGGEQYF
NA	TRBV5-6	TRBJ1-4	many	TGTGCCAGCAGCACGAAGGTTTCTGAAAAACTGTTTTTT	CASSTKVSEKLFF
TRBD1	TRBV7-9	TRBJ1-2	NA	TGTGCCAGCAGCTCGCCCGGGACAGTAAACTATGGCTACACCTTC	CASSSPGTVNYGYTF
NA	TRBV20-1	TRBJ2-2	NA	TGCAGTGCTAGACGTCTAGCGAACACCGGGGAGCTGTTTTTT	CSARRLANTGELFF
TRBD1	TRBV11-1	TRBJ2-7	NA	TGTGCCAGCAGCCCTCGGACAGGGGGGATCTCCTACGAGCAGTACTTC	CASSPRTGGISYEQYF
TRBD1	TRBV20-1	TRBJ1-2	few	TGCAGTGCTAGAGATTTCGAGGCAGGGGGGCCCCGTGGCTACACCTTC	CSARDFEAGGPRGYTF
NA	TRBV6-1	TRBJ2-7	many	TGTGCCAGCAGGGCCTATATCGGGGCTTACGAGCAGTACTTC	CASRAYIGAYEQYF
TRBD2	TRBV2	TRBJ2-7	many	TGTGCCAGCAGTTTAGCGGGAGTAGGGCAGTACTTC	CASSLAGVGQYF
NA	TRBV14	TRBJ1-1	NA	TGTGCCAGCAGCGATTTGACGTCCTTCGGAGCTTTCTTT	CASSDLTSFGAFF
NA	TRBV30	TRBJ1-3	few	TGTGCCTGGGACCCAGTCTCTGGAAACACCATATATTTT	CAWDPVSGNTIYF
NA	TRBV7-6	TRBJ2-2	NA	TGTGCCAGCACCCCAAGGGTTGTCGCGAACACCGGGGAGCTGTTTTTT	CASTPRVVANTGELFF
NA	TRBV7-9	TRBJ1-4	many	TGTGCCAGCAGCACGTCAGGGTCTGGGGAAAAACTGTTTTTT	CASSTSGSGEKLFF
NA	TRBV4-1	TRBJ1-4	NA	TGCGCCAGCAGCCACCCGGGGGGTGAAAAACTGTTTTTT	CASSHPGGEKLFF
NA	TRBV10-3	TRBJ2-3	NA	TGTGCCATCAGCCCCGGGGTGGATTATATAGATACGCAGTATTTT	CAISPGVDYIDTQYF
TRBD1	TRBV5-5	TRBJ1-2	many	TGTGCCAGCAGCTTGCTGACAGGGACCGATGGCTACACCTTC	CASSLLTGTDGYTF
TRBD1	TRBV19	TRBJ1-5	many	TGTGCCACCCCGACAGGGAAGGTTGAGCCCCAGCATTTT	CATPTGKVEPQHF
NA	TRBV12-3/TRBV12-4	TRBJ1-1	many	TGTGCCAGCAGTCCGACACTTACCCTCAAACAGGGGAACACTGAAGCTTTCTTT	CASSPTLTLKQGNTEAFF
NA	TRBV29-1	TRBJ2-1	many	TGCAGCGCCCACCAGGTCAATGAGCAGTTCTTC	CSAHQVNEQFF
NA	TRBV12-3/TRBV12-4	TRBJ2-2	many	TGTGCCCAGAAAGGGGGGGTTAGCACCGGGGAGCTGTTTTTT	CAQKGGVSTGELFF
NA	TRBV27	TRBJ2-1	few	TGTGCCAGCAGTCTCTCCTCTCGGGGTGAGCAGTTCTTC	CASSLSSRGEQFF